A selection of T cell receptor beta chains follows, all from one sample in a study of shared clonotypes between healthy human individuals. Generated by immunoSEQ multiplex PCR, the TCRdb table keeps only in-frame clones and is missing some. The sample shows 100,000 or so clones, 67% of them seen only once. Sequenced sample: memory CD8+ T cells sorted from blood. The source of these receptors is a woman in her 30s in good health. Both conserved end residues are part of each CDR3.

J gene: TRBJ2-3; V gene: TRBV6-4; CDR3 protein: CASSGADSDTDTQYF
J gene: TRBJ2-2; V gene: TRBV28; CDR3 protein: CASSPDRDANTGELFF
J gene: TRBJ2-2; V gene: TRBV6-5; CDR3 protein: CASRTSGKTGELFF
J gene: TRBJ1-2; V gene: TRBV28; CDR3 protein: CASSLALGSYGYTF
J gene: TRBJ1-1; V gene: TRBV21-1; CDR3 protein: CASSLPGQSLAEAFF
J gene: TRBJ2-2; V gene: TRBV6-5; CDR3 protein: CASSYSREANTGELFF
J gene: TRBJ1-2; V gene: TRBV4-2; CDR3 protein: CASSQDLQTRYGYTF
J gene: TRBJ2-3; V gene: TRBV7-8; CDR3 protein: CASSLAGSGTDTQYF
J gene: TRBJ1-2; V gene: TRBV11-2; CDR3 protein: CASSLGTNYGYTF
J gene: TRBJ1-2; V gene: TRBV28; CDR3 protein: CASSWTDLRGYGYTF
J gene: TRBJ2-7; V gene: TRBV28; CDR3 protein: CASRTGATYEQYF
J gene: TRBJ2-3; V gene: TRBV18; CDR3 protein: CASSPKTSGKDTQYF
J gene: TRBJ2-7; V gene: TRBV6-1; CDR3 protein: CASSEGRSNIEEQYF
J gene: TRBJ2-3; V gene: TRBV18; CDR3 protein: CASSPLGLAASNTQYF
J gene: TRBJ2-7; V gene: TRBV11-3; CDR3 protein: CASSLNGGYEQYF
J gene: TRBJ2-3; V gene: TRBV7-8; CDR3 protein: CATSSRTDTQYF
J gene: TRBJ1-5; V gene: TRBV7-2; CDR3 protein: CASSLILGGFEPQHF
J gene: TRBJ2-5; V gene: TRBV9; CDR3 protein: CASSVVDLGQETQYF
J gene: TRBJ1-1; V gene: TRBV4-1; CDR3 protein: CASSPRTSVGPGMNTEAFF
J gene: TRBJ2-7; V gene: TRBV6-1; CDR3 protein: CASRAGQGPSYEQYF